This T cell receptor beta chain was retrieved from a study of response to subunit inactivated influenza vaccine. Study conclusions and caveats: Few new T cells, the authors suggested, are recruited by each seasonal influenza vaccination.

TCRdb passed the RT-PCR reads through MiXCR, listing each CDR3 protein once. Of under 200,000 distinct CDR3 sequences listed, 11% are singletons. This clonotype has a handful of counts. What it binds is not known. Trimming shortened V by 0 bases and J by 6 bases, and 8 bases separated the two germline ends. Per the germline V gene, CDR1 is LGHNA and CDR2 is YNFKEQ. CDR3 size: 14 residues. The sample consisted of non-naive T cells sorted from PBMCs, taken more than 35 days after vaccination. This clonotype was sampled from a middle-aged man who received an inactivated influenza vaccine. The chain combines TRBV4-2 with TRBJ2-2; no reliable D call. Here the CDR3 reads CASSQEGRPGELFF. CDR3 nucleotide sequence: TGTGCCAGCAGCCAAGAAGGCCGTCCCGGGGAGCTGTTTTTT.